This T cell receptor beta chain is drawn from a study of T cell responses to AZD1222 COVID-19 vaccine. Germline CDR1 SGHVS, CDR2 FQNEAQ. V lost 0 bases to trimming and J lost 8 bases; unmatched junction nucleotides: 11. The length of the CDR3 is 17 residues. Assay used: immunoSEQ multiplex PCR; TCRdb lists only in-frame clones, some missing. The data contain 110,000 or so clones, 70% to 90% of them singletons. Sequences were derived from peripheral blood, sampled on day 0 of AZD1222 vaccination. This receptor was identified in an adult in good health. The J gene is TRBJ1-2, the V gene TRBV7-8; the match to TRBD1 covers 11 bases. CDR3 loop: CASSLALARDRGSGYTF. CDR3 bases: TGTGCCAGCAGCTTAGCCCTTGCCCGGGACAGGGGGAGCGGCTACACCTTC.